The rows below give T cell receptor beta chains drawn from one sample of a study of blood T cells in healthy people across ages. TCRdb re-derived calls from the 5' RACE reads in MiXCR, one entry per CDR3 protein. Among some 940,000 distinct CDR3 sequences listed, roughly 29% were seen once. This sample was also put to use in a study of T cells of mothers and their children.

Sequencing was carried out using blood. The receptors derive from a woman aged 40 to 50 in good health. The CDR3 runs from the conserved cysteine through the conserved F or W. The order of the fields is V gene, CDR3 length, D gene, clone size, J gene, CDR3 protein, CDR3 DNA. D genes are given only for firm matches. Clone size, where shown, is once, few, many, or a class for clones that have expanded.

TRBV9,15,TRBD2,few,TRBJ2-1,CASSVEAGGRNEQFF,TGTGCCAGCAGCGTAGAAGCGGGGGGGCGAAATGAGCAGTTCTTC
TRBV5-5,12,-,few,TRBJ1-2,CASSLGQWGYTF,TGTGCCAGCAGCCTAGGACAGTGGGGCTACACCTTC
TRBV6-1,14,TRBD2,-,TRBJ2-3,CALQRGVSTDTQYF,TGTGCCTTACAGCGGGGGGTGAGCACAGATACGCAGTATTTT
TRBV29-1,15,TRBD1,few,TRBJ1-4,CSAPGSQGAREKLFF,TGCAGCGCCCCGGGATCACAGGGGGCCAGGGAAAAACTGTTTTTT
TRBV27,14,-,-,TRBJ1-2,CASRFRQGVYGYTF,TGTGCCAGTAGGTTCCGGCAGGGCGTCTATGGCTACACCTTC
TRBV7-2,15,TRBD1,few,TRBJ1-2,CASSSRDSSNYGYTF,TGTGCCAGCAGCTCTAGGGACAGTTCGAACTATGGCTACACCTTC
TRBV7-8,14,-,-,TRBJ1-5,CASSLAHGNQPQHF,TGTGCCAGCAGCTTAGCCCACGGCAATCAGCCCCAGCATTTT
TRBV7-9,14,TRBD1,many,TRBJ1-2,CASSTTGASYGYTF,TGTGCCAGCAGCACGACAGGGGCCAGCTATGGCTACACCTTC
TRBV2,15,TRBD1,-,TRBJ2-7,CASTIRGGKVYEQYF,TGTGCCAGCACCATAAGAGGGGGCAAGGTCTACGAGCAGTACTTC
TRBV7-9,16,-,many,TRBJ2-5,CASSLSLLGSQETQYF,TGTGCCAGCAGCCTGAGCTTACTCGGGAGCCAAGAGACCCAGTACTTC
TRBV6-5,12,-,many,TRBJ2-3,CASKVGENTQYF,TGTGCCAGCAAAGTCGGAGAAAATACGCAGTATTTT
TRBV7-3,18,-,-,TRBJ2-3,CASSLYGIDASSTDTQYF,TGTGCCAGCAGCTTATACGGGATCGACGCTTCTAGCACAGATACGCAGTATTTT
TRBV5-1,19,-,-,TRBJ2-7,CASSLVGAREAPLHYEQYF,TGCGCCAGCAGCTTGGTGGGAGCGCGAGAAGCCCCTCTCCACTACGAGCAGTACTTC
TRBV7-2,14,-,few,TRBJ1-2,CASSSTRDGYGYTF,TGTGCCAGCAGCTCTACTAGGGATGGCTATGGCTACACCTTC
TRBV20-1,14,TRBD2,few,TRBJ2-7,CSAAGEGTSYEQYF,TGCAGTGCTGCCGGGGAGGGGACCTCCTACGAGCAGTACTTC
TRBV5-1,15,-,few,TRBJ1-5,CASSVSGTTNQPQHF,TGCGCCAGCAGCGTGTCAGGGACGACCAATCAGCCCCAGCATTTT
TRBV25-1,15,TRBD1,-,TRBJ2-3,CASSDPGGATDTQYF,TGTGCCAGCAGTGATCCAGGGGGCGCGACAGATACGCAGTATTTT
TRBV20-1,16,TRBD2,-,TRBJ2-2,CSARPGGAMGTGELFF,TGCAGTGCGAGGCCCGGGGGGGCGATGGGGACCGGGGAGCTGTTTTTT
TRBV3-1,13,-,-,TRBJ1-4,CASSPRGGEKLFF,TGTGCCAGCAGCCCAAGGGGTGGTGAAAAACTGTTTTTT